One and the same sample provided the 6 T cell receptor beta chains below, sequenced in a study of vaccination and CD4 T cells after COVID-19. The Oncomine TCR Beta short-read assay sequenced DNA from cultured CD4+ T cells. From the PCR reads, TCRdb called clonotypes with MiXCR, one entry per CDR3 protein. The sample carries over 4,500 distinct CDR3 sequences, less than 50% recorded once. Specified treatment: approximately nine-day PBMC culture with coronavirus spike peptide pools or control peptides (ViraFEST assay). Antigen specificity for these receptors is unknown. Sample: CD4+ T cells from blood, cultured in vitro. The source of these receptors is a human donor who had recovered from COVID-19.

This clonotype has more than one count but fewer than ten. At one end the junction does not follow the germline gene, possibly because of a read error. This rearrangement joins TRBV7-7 to TRBJ2-5; TRBD2 matches at 8 bases. Germline lookup yields CDR1 SSHAT and CDR2 FNYEAQ (reference sequence). The CDR3 consists of 14 residues. This CDR3 is CASSYGGARETQYF. The CDR3 nucleotides read TGTGCTAGCAGCTACGGGGGGGCCCGGGAGACCCAGTACTTC.

The sample holds a few counts of this clonotype. The genes are TRBV19 and TRBJ1-4, with D perhaps TRBD1 (5 bases). The V gene's germline CDR1 is LNHDA and CDR2 SQIVND (reference sequence). V dropped 6 bases and J dropped 7 bases, with 15 bases sitting between them. The CDR3 extends over 14 amino acids. The CDR3 nucleotides are TGTGCCAGTAGACCCGGGGGGTCGGGTGAAAAACTGTTTTTT. It codes for CASRPGGSGEKLFF.

The genes are TRBV19 and TRBJ2-5; unclear D gene. CDR3 length equals 14 residues. Germline CDR1 is LNHDA and CDR2 is SQIVND (reference sequence). V lost 5 bases and J lost 2, with 12 bases in between. The CDR3: CASSLGTAQETQYF. In nucleotides, the CDR3 is TGTGCCAGTAGTCTCGGAACAGCACAAGAGACCCAGTACTTC.

The chain recombines TRBV5-5 with TRBJ2-1; 12 nucleotides align to TRBD2. The V and J ends lost 0 bases and 5 bases, in that order; junction bases with no gene match: 0. This CDR3 is built from 15 residues. Per the germline V gene, CDR1 is SGHKS and CDR2 is YYEKEE (reference sequence). CDR3 amino acids: CASSLGLAGDNEQFF. The DNA for the CDR3 is TGTGCCAGCAGCTTGGGACTAGCGGGAGACAATGAGCAGTTCTTC.

By share, this clonotype counts as medium-sized (0.01 to 0.1%). The chain has TRBV6-1 and TRBJ2-1; 7 bases are shared with TRBD2. The CDR3 has 14 residues. V shed 6 bases and J 13 bases; nucleotides not matched to a gene: 15. Germline assignment: CDR1 MNHNS and CDR2 SASEGT. CDR3 in amino acids: CASRERGGVGRQFF. The CDR3 region has the DNA TGTGCCAGCAGGGAGAGGGGAGGGGTGGGTCGACAGTTCTTC.

This chain links TRBV2 with TRBJ2-3; TRBD2 aligns across 10 bases. The germline gives CDR1 SNHLY, CDR2 FYNNEI. The length of the CDR3 is 15 residues. V lost 6 bases, J lost 5 bases, and 8 bases stayed unmatched. In DNA, the CDR3 is TGTGCCAGCAGGGAACTAGCGGGGCCCCAAGATACGCAGTATTTT. Residues: CASRELAGPQDTQYF.